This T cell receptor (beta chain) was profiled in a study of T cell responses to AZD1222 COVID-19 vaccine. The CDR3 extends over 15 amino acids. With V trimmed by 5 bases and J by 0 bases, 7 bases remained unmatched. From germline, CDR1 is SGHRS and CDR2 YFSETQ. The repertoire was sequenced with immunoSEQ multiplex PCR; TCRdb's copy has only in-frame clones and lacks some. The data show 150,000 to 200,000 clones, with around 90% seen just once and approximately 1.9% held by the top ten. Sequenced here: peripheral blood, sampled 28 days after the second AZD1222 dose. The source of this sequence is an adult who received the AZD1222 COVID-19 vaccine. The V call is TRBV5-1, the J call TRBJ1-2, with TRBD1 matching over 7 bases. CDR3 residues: CASRALQGPNYGYTF. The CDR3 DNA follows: TGCGCCAGCAGAGCCCTACAGGGGCCTAACTATGGCTACACCTTC.